The rows below give T cell receptor beta chains drawn from one sample of a study of T-cell memory formation after mild COVID-19. Via MiXCR, TCRdb re-called the 5' RACE reads, giving one row per CDR3 protein. Among around 300,000 distinct CDR3 sequences listed, roughly 13% were seen once. The sequenced sample was PBMCs or a T cell subset sorted from them (not recorded which). These receptors all stem from a man aged 18 to 35 who had mild COVID-19 (a few samples of this study predate the infection). Cell type and time point are not known. Each CDR3 is given with its conserved first and last residue. D genes are given only for firm matches. Clone sizes are given selectively: once, few, many, or a class where the clone is expanded.

TRBV19	.	TRBJ2-5	TRBD2	TGTGCCTGTAGCGGGGGTGAGACCCAGTACTTC	CACSGGETQYF
TRBV7-3	many	TRBJ2-3	.	TGTGCCAGCAGCCCAATAGCGGCCCCCACAGATACGCAGTATTTT	CASSPIAAPTDTQYF
TRBV6-5	.	TRBJ1-3	TRBD1	TGTGCCAGCAGGCGGACAGGGGGTGACACCATATATTTT	CASRRTGGDTIYF
TRBV4-3	.	TRBJ1-5	.	TGCGCCATCAGCCAAGCTCAGAATCAGCCCCAGCATTTT	CAISQAQNQPQHF
TRBV27	.	TRBJ1-6	TRBD1	TGTGCCAGCAGTTTACCCCCCCCAGGGGGCAGTTCACCCCTCCACTTT	CASSLPPPGGSSPLHF
TRBV7-9	many	TRBJ2-3	.	TGTGCCAGCAGCTTATCAGAGGTGGATACGCAGTATTTT	CASSLSEVDTQYF
TRBV20-1	few	TRBJ2-5	.	TGCAGTGCTAGGGGACTTCAAGAGACCCAGTACTTC	CSARGLQETQYF
TRBV11-1	.	TRBJ2-3	TRBD2	TGTGCCAGCAGCCCTCGGACTAGCGGCTACACAGATACGCAGTATTTT	CASSPRTSGYTDTQYF
TRBV5-5	.	TRBJ1-5	.	TGTGCCAGCAGCCCCGGGGGGAGTACGTCCAATCAGCCCCAGCATTTT	CASSPGGSTSNQPQHF
TRBV15	.	TRBJ2-1	.	TGTGCCACCAGCAGAGATGAGGACTCCCCGTTCTTC	CATSRDEDSPFF
TRBV6-5	few	TRBJ1-1	TRBD1	TGTGCCAGCAGTTGGGTGGACAGGCGCACTGAAGCTTTCTTT	CASSWVDRRTEAFF
TRBV28	.	TRBJ2-5	.	TGTGCCAGCAGTTCTTGGGGAACATCTGCTAAAGAGACCCAGTACTTC	CASSSWGTSAKETQYF
TRBV12-3/TRBV12-4	.	TRBJ1-1	TRBD1	TGTGCCACCGGACAGGGGGCGGGCGGAGCTTTCTTT	CATGQGAGGAFF
TRBV30	.	TRBJ2-5	TRBD1	TGTGCCTGGCGGACTCCGGGACAGGGGAGGGAGACCCAGTACTTC	CAWRTPGQGRETQYF
TRBV6-5	many	TRBJ2-7	.	TGTGCCAGCAGTTACCCCCGAGCAGCGCCCTACGAGCAGTACTTC	CASSYPRAAPYEQYF
TRBV4-3	.	TRBJ2-5	.	TGCGCCAGCAGCCAAGATTTGGGGTATATGCCGGGAGAGACCCAGTACTTC	CASSQDLGYMPGETQYF
TRBV28	few	TRBJ1-1	.	TGTGCCAGCAGTTTCCAAACAGGGCCCACTGAAGCTTTCTTT	CASSFQTGPTEAFF
TRBV10-3	many	TRBJ2-2	.	TGTGCCATCAGTTCATCCGGGGAGCTGTTTTTT	CAISSSGELFF
TRBV10-2	.	TRBJ2-7	.	TGCGCCAGCAGCTACGGACCGTCCGAGCAGTACTTC	CASSYGPSEQYF
TRBV7-9	.	TRBJ2-3	.	TGTGCCAGCAGCTCAGCCCACTCCGGGGATCCGGTAATGGATACGCAGTATTTT	CASSSAHSGDPVMDTQYF
TRBV6-4	once	TRBJ2-3	.	TGTGCCAGCAGTGGCGGGGACACAGATACGCAGTATTTT	CASSGGDTDTQYF
TRBV20-1	few	TRBJ1-1	.	TGCAGTGCTAGGGTACCAACCACCTCAGGCGGTGAAGCTTTCTTT	CSARVPTTSGGEAFF
TRBV20-1	.	TRBJ1-4	.	TGCAGTGCTCGACGACAGTATAATGAAAAACTGTTTTTT	CSARRQYNEKLFF
TRBV2	.	TRBJ2-7	.	TGTGCCGTATTTGAATCTGGCAAACCCTACGAGCAGTACTTC	CAVFESGKPYEQYF
TRBV12-3/TRBV12-4	.	TRBJ1-6	.	TGTGCCAGCAGTCTCGGGACAATGGGATCACCCCTCCACTTT	CASSLGTMGSPLHF
TRBV7-9	.	TRBJ2-3	TRBD2	TGTGCCAGCAGCTTAACCGCGGGGGTCGTGGTAGATACGCAGTATTTT	CASSLTAGVVVDTQYF
TRBV28	.	TRBJ2-5	.	TGTGCCAGCAGTTTAGGAGTCAGGGGAGAAGAGACCCAGTACTTC	CASSLGVRGEETQYF
TRBV28	few	TRBJ2-5	.	TGTGCCAGCAGCTCCCCGAACGGGGAGACCCAGTACTTC	CASSSPNGETQYF
TRBV6-5	.	TRBJ2-3	.	TGTGCCAGCAGTTACTCCGGGGGCGATACGCAGTATTTT	CASSYSGGDTQYF
TRBV19	.	TRBJ1-5	.	TGTGCCAGTAGTATTAGTGACAGGATCAATCAGCCCCAGCATTTT	CASSISDRINQPQHF
TRBV12-3/TRBV12-4	few	TRBJ2-7	.	TGTGCCAGCAGTTTAGGCCAACCCTCTTATCGCTACGAGCAGTACTTC	CASSLGQPSYRYEQYF
TRBV7-9	many	TRBJ1-1	.	TGTGCCAGCAGCACACACGGGGGCCGGAACACTGAAGCTTTCTTT	CASSTHGGRNTEAFF
TRBV4-1	few	TRBJ2-5	TRBD2	TGCGCCAGCAGCCACGGACTAGCTTGGGAGACCCAGTACTTC	CASSHGLAWETQYF